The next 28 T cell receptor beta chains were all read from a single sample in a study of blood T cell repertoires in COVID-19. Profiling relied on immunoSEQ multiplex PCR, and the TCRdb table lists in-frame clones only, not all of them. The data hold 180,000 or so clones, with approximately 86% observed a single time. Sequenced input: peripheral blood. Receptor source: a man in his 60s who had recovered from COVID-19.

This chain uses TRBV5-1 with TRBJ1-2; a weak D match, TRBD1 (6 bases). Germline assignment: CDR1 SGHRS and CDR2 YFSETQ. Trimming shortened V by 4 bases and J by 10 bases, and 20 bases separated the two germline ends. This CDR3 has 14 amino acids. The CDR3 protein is CASSPKDSAINYTF. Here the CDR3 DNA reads TGCGCCAGCAGCCCGAAGGACAGTGCTATAAACTACACCTTC.

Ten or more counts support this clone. This CDR3 is CASSEVRVSGNTIYF. The CDR3 DNA is TGTGCCAGCAGTGAAGTGCGGGTATCTGGAAACACCATATATTTT. The chain is built from TRBV6-1 and TRBJ1-3, with D uncertain. Trimming left V 1 base short and J 1 base short, with 8 bases between. The CDR3 spans 15 residues. Germline-derived CDR1 and CDR2 are MNHNS and SASEGT.

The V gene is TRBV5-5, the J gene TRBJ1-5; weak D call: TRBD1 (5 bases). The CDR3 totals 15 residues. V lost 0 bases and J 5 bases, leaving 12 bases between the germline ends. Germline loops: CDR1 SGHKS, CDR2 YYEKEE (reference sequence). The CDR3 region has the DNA TGTGCCAGCAGCTTGGAGCCAGGGTCGGATCAGCCCCAGCATTTT. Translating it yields CASSLEPGSDQPQHF.

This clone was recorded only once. The CDR3 nucleotides read TGTGCCAGCAACCCTTCGACAGGGGCGACGGGTGGCTACACCTTC. Its translation is CASNPSTGATGGYTF. This chain joins TRBV6-6 and TRBJ1-2; 8 nucleotides agree with TRBD1. The CDR3 loop spans 15 amino acids. The V gene end was trimmed by 7 bases and the J gene end by 7 bases; junction bases not matched to a gene: 14. Germline loops: CDR1 MNHNY, CDR2 SVGAGI (reference sequence).

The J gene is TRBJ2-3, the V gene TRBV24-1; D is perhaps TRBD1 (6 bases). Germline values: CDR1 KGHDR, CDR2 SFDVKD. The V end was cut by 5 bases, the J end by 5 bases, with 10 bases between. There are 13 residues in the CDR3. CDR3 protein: CATSVPRGDTQYF. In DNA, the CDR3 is TGTGCCACCAGTGTTCCCAGGGGAGATACGCAGTATTTT.

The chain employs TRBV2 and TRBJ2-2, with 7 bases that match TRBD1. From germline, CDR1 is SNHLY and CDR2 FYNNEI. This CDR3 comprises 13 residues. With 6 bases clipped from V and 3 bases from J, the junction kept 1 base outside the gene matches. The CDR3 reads CASRGQYTGELFF. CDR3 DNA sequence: TGTGCCAGCAGGGGACAGTACACCGGGGAGCTGTTTTTT.

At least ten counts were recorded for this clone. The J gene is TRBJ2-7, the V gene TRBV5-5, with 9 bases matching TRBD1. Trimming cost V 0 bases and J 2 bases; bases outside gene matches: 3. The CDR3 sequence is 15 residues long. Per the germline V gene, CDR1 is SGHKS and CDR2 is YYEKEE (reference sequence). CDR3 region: CASSLARQGAYEQYF. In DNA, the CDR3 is TGTGCCAGCAGCTTGGCTCGACAGGGGGCCTACGAGCAGTACTTC.

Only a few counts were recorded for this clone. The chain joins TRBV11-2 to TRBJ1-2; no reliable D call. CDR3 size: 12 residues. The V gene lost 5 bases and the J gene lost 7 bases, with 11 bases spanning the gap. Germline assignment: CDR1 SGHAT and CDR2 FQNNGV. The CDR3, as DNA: TGTGCCAGCAGCCACGACCAGGTTGGCTACACCTTC. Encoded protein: CASSHDQVGYTF.

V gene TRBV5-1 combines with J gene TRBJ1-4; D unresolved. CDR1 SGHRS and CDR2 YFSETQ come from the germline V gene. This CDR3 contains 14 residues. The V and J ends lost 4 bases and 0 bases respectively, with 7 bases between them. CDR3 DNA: TGCGCCAGCAGCCACCTAACAACTAATGAAAAACTGTTTTTT. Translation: CASSHLTTNEKLFF.

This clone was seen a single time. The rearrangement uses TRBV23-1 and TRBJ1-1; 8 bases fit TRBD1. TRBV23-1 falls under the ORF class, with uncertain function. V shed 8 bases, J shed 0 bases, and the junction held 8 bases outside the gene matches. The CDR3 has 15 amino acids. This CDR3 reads CASGGQGDLNTEAFF. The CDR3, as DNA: TGCGCCAGCGGCGGACAGGGAGATTTGAACACTGAAGCTTTCTTT.

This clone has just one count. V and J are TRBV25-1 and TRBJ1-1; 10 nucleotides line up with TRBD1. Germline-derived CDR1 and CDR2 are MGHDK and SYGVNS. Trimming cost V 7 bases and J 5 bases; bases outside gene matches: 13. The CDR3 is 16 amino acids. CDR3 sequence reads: CASNEGTGARGTEAFF. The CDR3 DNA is TGTGCCAGCAACGAAGGGACAGGGGCTAGGGGAACTGAAGCTTTCTTT.

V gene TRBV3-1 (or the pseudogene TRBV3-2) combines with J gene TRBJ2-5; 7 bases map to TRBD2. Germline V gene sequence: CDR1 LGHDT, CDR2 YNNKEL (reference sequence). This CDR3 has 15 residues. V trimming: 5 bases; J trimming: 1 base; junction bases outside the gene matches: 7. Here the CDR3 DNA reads TGTGCCAGCAGCGACACCCGGGGGGTCCAAGAGACCCAGTACTTC. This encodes CASSDTRGVQETQYF.

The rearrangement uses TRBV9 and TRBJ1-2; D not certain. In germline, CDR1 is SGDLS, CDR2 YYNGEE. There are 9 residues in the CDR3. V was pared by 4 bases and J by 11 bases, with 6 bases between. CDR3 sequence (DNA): TGTGCCAGCAGCCCCGGGTACACCTTC. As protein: CASSPGYTF.

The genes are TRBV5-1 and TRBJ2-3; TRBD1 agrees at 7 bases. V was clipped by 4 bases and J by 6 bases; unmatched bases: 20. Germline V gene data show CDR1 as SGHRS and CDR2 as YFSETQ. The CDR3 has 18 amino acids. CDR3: CASSTYERGTAQGDTQYF. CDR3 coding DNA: TGCGCCAGCAGCACGTACGAAAGAGGGACAGCTCAGGGGGATACGCAGTATTTT.

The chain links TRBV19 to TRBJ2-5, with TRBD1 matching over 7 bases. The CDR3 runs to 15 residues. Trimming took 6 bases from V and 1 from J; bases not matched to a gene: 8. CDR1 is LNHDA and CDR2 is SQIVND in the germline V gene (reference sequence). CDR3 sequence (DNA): TGTGCCAGTAGGGCCTGGGCAGGGGGCCAAGAGACCCAGTACTTC. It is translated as CASRAWAGGQETQYF.

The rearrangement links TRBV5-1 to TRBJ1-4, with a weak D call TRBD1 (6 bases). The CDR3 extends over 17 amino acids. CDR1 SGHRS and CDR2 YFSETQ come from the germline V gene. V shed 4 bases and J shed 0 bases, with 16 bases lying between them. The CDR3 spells CASSPTWGPATNEKLFF. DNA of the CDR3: TGCGCCAGCAGCCCCACCTGGGGGCCTGCAACTAATGAAAAACTGTTTTTT.

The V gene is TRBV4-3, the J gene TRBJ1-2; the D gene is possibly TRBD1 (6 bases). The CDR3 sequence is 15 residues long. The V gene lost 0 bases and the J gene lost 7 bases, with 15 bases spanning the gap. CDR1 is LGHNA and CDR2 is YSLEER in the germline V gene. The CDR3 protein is CASSQERSGVLGYTF. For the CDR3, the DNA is TGCGCCAGCAGCCAAGAGAGGTCAGGGGTTCTTGGCTACACCTTC.

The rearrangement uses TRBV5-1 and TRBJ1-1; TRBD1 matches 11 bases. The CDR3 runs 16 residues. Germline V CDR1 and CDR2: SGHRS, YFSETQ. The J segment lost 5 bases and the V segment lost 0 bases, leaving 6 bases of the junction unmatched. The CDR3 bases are TGCGCCAGCAGCTTGGCCTTCGGGACAGGGGGAACTGAAGCTTTCTTT. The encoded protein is CASSLAFGTGGTEAFF.

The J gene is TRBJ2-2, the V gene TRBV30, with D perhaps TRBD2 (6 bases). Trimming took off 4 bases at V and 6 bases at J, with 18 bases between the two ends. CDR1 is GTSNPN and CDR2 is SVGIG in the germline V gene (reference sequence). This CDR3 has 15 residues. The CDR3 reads CAWIENRRVSGELFF. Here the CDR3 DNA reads TGTGCCTGGATTGAAAATCGGAGGGTGTCCGGGGAGCTGTTTTTT.

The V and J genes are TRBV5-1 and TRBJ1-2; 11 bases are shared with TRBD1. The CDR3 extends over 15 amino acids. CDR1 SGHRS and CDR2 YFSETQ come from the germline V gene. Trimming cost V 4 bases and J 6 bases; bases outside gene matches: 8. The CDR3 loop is CASSQRTGGSDGYTF. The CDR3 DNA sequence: TGCGCCAGCAGCCAGAGGACAGGGGGCTCGGATGGCTACACCTTC.

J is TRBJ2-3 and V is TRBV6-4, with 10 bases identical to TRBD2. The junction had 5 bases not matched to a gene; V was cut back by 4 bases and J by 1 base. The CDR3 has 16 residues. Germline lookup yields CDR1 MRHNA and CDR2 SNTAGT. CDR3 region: CASSVTGTSGTDTQYF. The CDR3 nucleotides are TGTGCCAGCAGTGTGACCGGGACTAGCGGCACAGATACGCAGTATTTT.

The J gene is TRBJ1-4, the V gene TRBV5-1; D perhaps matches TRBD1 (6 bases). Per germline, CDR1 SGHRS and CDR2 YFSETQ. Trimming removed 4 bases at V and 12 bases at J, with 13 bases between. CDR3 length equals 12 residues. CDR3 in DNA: TGCGCCAGCAGCACACAGGGTCAGGAACTGTTTTTT. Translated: CASSTQGQELFF.

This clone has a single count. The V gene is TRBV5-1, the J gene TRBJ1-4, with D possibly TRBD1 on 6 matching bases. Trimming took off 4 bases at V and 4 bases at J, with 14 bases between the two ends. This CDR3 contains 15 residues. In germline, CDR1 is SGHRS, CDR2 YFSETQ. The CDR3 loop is CASSPPGQSNEKLFF. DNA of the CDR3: TGCGCCAGCAGCCCCCCGGGACAAAGTAATGAAAAACTGTTTTTT.

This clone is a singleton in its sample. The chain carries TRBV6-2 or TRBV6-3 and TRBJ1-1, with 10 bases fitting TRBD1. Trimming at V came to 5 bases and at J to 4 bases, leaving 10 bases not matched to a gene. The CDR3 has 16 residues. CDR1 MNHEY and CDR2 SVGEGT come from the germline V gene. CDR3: CASSPTGGFPITEAFF. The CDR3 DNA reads TGTGCCAGCAGTCCGACAGGGGGCTTCCCTATCACTGAAGCTTTCTTT.

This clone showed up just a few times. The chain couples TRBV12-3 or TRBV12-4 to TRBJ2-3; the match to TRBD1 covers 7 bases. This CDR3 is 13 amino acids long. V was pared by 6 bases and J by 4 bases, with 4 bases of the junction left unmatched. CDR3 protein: CASRRQGADTQYF. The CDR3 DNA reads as TGTGCCAGCAGGAGACAGGGCGCAGATACGCAGTATTTT.

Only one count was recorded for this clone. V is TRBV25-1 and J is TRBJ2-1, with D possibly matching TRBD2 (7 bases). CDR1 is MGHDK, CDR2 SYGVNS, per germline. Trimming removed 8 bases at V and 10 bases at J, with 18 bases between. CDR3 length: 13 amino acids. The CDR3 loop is CASRSSGGGEQFF. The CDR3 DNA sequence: TGTGCCAGCCGATCTTCGGGGGGCGGGGAGCAGTTCTTC.

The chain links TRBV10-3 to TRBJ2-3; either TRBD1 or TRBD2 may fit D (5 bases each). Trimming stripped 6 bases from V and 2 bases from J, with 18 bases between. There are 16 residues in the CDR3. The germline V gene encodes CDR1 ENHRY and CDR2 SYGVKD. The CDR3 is CAISEGRVDHTDTQYF. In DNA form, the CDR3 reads TGTGCCATCAGCGAGGGGCGGGTTGATCACACAGATACGCAGTATTTT.

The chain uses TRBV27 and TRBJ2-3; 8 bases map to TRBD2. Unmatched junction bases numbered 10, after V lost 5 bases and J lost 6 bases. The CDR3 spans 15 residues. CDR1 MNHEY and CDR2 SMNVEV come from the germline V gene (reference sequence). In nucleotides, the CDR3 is TGTGCCAGCAGTCCATGGGGGACTAGATACGATACGCAGTATTTT. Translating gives CASSPWGTRYDTQYF.